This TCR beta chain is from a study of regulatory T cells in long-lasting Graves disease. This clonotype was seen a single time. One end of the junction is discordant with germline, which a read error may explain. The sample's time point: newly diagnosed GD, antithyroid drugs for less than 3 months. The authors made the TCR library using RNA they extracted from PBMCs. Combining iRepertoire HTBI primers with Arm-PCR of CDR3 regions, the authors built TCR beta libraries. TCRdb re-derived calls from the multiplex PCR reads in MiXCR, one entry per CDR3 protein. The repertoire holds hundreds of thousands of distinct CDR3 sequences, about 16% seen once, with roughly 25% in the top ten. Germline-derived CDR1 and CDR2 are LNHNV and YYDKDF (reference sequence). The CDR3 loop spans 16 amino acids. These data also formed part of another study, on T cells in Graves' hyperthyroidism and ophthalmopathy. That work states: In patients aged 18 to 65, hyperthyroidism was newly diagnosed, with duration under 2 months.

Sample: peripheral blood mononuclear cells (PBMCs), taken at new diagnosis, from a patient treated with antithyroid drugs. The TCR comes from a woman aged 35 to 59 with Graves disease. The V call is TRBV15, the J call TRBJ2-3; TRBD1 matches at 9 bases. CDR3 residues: CAASRDRTGGTDTQYF. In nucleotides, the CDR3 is TGTGCCGCCAGCAGAGATCGGACAGGGGGCACAGATACGCAGTATTTT.